The sequence of this TCR beta chain was determined in a study of CD8+ T cells in alopecia areata. This clone was picked up a small number of times. As the sequencing template, cDNA was produced by extracting RNA and reverse transcribing it. Method: immunoSEQ multiplex PCR; TCRdb's copy keeps in-frame clones and lacks some. The data contain 110,000 or so clones, less than 70% of them singletons. Trimming at V came to 6 bases and at J to 1 base, leaving 10 bases not matched to a gene. CDR3 length equals 16 residues. The V gene's germline CDR1 is SGHAT and CDR2 FQNNGV. The chain links TRBV11-2 to TRBJ2-7, with 9 bases identical to TRBD1. Material for sequencing was CD4+ T cells sorted from blood. The receptor was isolated from a human donor in good health. The CDR3 reads CASRGLRDRASYEQYF. CDR3 bases: TGTGCCAGCAGAGGATTACGGGACAGGGCATCCTACGAGCAGTACTTC.